This TCR beta chain appears in the sequencing data of a study of OX40 agonist ivuxolimab in advanced cancers. CDR1 and CDR2 from the germline V gene are SNHLY and FYNNEI. The CDR3 spans 15 residues. V was pared by 8 bases and J by 9 bases, with 16 bases of the junction left unmatched. Generated by immunoSEQ multiplex PCR, the TCRdb table keeps only in-frame clones and is missing some. This sample has about 70,000 clones, with roughly 88% found just once. General study findings and limits: Antigen specificity was not determined for the expanded peripheral T cells. Among the lowest peripheral clonal expansion occurred in 0.1-3.0 mg/kg partial responders. Relative to CD4+ cells, CD8+ T cells on average had more expanded clones.

For this clone: What it recognizes is unknown.

The specimen comprised CD4+ or CD8+ T cells sorted from blood, sampled in a trial of the OX40 agonist ivuxolimab. The chain carries TRBV2 and TRBJ1-5; 7 nucleotides line up with TRBD1. The TCR was taken from an adult with an advanced solid tumor such as melanoma, head and neck, liver or kidney cancer. This CDR3 is CASARDSGLGRPQHF. Here the CDR3 DNA reads TGTGCCAGCGCCAGGGACAGCGGATTAGGACGGCCCCAGCATTTT.